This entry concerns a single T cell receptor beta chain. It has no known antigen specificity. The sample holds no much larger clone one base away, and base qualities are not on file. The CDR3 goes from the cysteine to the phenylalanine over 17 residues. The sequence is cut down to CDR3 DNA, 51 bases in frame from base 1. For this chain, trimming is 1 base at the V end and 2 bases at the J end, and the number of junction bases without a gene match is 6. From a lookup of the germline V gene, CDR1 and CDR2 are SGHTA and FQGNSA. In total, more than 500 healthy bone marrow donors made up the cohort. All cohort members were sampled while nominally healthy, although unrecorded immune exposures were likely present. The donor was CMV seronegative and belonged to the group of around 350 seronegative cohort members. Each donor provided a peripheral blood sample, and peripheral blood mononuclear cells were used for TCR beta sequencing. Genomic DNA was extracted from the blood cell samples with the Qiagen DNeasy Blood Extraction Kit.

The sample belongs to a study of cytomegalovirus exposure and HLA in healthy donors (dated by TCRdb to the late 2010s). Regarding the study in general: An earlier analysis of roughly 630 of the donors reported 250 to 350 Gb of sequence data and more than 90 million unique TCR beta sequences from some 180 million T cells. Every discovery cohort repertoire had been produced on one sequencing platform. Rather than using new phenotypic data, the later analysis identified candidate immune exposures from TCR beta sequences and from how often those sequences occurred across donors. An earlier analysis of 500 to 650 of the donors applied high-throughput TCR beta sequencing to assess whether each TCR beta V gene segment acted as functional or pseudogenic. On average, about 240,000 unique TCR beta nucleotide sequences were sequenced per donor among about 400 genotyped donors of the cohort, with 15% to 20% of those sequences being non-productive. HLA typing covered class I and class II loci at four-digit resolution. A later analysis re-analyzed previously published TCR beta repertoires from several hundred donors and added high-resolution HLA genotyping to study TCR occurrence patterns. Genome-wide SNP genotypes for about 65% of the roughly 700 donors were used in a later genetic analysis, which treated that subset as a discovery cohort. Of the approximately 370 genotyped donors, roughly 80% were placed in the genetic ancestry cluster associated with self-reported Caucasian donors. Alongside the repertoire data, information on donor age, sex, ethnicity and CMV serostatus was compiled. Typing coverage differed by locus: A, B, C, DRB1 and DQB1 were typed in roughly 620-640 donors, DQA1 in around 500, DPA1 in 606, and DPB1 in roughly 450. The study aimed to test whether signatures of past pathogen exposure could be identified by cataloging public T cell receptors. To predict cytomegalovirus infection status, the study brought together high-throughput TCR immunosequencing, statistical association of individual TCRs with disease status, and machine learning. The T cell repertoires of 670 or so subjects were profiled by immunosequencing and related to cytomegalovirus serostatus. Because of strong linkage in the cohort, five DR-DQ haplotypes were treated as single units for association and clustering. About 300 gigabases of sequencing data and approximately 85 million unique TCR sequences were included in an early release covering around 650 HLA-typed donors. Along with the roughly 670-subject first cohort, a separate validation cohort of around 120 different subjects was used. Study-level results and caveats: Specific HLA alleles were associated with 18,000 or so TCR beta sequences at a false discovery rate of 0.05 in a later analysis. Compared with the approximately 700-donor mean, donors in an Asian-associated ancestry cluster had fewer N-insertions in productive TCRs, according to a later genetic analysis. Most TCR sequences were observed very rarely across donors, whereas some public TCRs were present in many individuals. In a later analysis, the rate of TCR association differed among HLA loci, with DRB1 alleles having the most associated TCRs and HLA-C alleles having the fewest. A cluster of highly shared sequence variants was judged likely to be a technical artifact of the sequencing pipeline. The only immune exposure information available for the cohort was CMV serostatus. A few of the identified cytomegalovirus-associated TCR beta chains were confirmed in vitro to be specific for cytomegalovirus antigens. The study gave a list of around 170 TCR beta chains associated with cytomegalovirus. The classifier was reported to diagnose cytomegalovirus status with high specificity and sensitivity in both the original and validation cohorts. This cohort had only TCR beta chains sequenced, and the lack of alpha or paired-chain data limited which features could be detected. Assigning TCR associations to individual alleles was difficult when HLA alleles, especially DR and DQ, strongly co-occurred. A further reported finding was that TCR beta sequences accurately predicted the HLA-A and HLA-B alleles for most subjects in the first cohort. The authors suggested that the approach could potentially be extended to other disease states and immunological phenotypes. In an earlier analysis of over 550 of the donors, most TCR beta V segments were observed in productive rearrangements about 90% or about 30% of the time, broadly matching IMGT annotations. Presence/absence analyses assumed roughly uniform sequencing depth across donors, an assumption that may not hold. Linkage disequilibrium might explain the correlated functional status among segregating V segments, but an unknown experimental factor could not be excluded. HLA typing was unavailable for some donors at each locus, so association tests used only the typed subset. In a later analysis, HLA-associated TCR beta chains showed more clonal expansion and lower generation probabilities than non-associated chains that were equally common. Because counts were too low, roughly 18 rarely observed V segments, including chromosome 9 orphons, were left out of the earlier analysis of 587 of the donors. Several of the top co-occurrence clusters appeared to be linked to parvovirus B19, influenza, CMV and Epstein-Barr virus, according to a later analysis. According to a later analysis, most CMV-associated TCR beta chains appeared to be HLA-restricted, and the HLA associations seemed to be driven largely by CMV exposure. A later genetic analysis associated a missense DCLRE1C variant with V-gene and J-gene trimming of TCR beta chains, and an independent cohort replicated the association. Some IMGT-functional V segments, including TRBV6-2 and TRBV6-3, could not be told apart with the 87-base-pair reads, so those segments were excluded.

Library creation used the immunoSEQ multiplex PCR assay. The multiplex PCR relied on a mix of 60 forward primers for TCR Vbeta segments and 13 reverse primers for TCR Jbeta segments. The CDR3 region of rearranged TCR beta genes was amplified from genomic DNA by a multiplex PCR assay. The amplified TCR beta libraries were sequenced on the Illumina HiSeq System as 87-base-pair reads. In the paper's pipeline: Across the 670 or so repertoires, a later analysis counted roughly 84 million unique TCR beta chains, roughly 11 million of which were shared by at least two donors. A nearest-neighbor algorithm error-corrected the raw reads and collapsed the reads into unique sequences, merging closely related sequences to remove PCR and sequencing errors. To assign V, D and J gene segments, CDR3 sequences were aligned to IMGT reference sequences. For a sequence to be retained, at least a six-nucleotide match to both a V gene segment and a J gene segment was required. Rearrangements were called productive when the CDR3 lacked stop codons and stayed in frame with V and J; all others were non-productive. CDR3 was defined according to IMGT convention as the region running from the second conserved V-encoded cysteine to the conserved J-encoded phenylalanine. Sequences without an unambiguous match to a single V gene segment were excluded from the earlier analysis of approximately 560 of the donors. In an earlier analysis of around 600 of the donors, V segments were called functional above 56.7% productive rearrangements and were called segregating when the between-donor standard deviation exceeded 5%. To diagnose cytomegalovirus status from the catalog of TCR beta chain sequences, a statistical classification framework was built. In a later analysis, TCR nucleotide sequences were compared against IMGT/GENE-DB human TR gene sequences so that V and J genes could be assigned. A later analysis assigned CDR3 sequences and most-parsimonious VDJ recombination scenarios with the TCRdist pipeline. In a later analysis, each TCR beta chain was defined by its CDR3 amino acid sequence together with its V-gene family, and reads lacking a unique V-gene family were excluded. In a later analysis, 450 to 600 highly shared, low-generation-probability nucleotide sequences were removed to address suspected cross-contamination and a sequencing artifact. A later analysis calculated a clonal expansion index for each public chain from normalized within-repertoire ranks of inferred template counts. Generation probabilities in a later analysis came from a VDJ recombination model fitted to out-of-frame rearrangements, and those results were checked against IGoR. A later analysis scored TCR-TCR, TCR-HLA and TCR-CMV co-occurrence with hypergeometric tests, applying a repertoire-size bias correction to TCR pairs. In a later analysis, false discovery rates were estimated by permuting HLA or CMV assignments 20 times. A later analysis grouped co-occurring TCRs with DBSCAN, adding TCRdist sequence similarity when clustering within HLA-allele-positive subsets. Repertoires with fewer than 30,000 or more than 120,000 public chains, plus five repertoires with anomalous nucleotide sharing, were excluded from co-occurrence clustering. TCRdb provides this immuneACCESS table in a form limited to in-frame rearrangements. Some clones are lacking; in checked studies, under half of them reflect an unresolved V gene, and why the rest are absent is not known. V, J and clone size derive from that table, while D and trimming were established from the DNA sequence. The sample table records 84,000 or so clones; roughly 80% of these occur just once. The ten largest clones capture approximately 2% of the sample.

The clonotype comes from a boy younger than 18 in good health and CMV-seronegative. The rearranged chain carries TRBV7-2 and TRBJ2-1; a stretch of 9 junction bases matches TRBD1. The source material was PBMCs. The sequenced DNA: TGTGCCAGCAGCTTAGTCGGGACAGGGAGCCCCTACAATGAGCAGTTCTTC. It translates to CASSLVGTGSPYNEQFF.